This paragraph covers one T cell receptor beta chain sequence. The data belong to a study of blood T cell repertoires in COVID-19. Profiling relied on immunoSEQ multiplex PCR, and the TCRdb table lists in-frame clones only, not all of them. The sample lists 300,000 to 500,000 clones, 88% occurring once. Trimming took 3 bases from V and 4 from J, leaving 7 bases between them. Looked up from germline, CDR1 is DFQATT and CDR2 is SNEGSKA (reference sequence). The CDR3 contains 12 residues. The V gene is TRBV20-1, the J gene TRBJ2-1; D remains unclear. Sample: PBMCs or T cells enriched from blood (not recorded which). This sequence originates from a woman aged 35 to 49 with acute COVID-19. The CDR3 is CSASSEYNEQFF. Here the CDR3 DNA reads TGCAGTGCTAGTAGTGAGTACAATGAGCAGTTCTTC.